These 10 T cell receptor beta chains were sequenced from one sample in a study of T cells in Graves' hyperthyroidism and ophthalmopathy. Using RNA transcripts as the source, TCR beta CDR3 regions were amplified. HTBI primers were employed in a first-round RT-PCR of the TCR CDR3. TCRdb re-analysed the multiplex PCR reads in MiXCR, keeping a single row per CDR3 protein. Of a few hundred thousand distinct CDR3 sequences in the sample, approximately 15% were seen once. Sequences were obtained from blood. Receptors originate from a woman in her 40s with Graves' ophthalmopathy.

At least ten counts were recorded for this clonotype. The chain links TRBV12-3 or TRBV12-4 to TRBJ2-3; D is uncertain. The ends were cut back, 6 bases at V and 6 bases at J, with 7 bases in the middle. This CDR3 has 11 residues. DNA of the CDR3: TGTGCCAGCAGCTCTATCGATACGCAGTATTTT. It is translated as CASSSIDTQYF.

This clonotype was seen only a few times. The V call is TRBV18, the J call TRBJ2-7, with D uncertain. Germline V gene sequence: CDR1 KGHSH, CDR2 LQKENI. The CDR3 is made up of 13 amino acids. V was shortened by 3 bases and J by 4 bases, with 10 bases between the two germline ends. The CDR3 region has the DNA TGTGCCAGCTCACCGACGGAAAGATACGAGCAGTACTTC. Translating it yields CASSPTERYEQYF.

Of note for this clonotype: The junction differs from germline at one of its ends, possibly a read error. The rearrangement uses TRBV6-9 and TRBJ2-1; D ambiguous. Germline V lookup: CDR1 MNHGY, CDR2 SVAAGI. CDR3 length: 13 amino acids. The CDR3 DNA follows: TGTGCCAGCAGTTACGGGCAATACAATGAGCAGCTCTTC. It is translated as CASSYGQYNEQLF.

The chain joins TRBV5-1 to TRBJ1-2, with TRBD1 matching 7 bases. The V segment lost 0 bases and the J segment 5 bases; nucleotides outside the gene matches: 4. This CDR3 region has 14 residues. Germline loops: CDR1 SGHRS, CDR2 YFSETQ. DNA of the CDR3: TGCGCCAGCAGCTTGGGACAGGGATCGTATGGCTACACCTTC. Its protein is CASSLGQGSYGYTF.

This clonotype was counted between two and nine times. The gene calls are TRBV20-1 and TRBJ1-2; weak D call: TRBD1 (6 bases). Germline V gives CDR1 DFQATT, CDR2 SNEGSKA (reference sequence). CDR3 length: 14 residues. Trimming shortened V by 1 base and J by 7 bases, and 16 bases separated the two germline ends. The CDR3 protein is CSARGVEDRRGYTF. As DNA, the CDR3 is TGCAGTGCTAGAGGTGTTGAAGACAGGCGTGGCTACACCTTC.

Many counts were recorded for this clonotype. The gene calls are TRBV3-1 and TRBJ1-1, with TRBD1 matching over 8 bases. There are 17 residues in the CDR3. Germline V gene lookup returns CDR1 LGHDT and CDR2 YNNKEL (reference sequence). The V and J ends lost 4 bases and 2 bases, in that order; junction bases with no gene match: 12. The CDR3: CASSRTGKLVKNTEAFF. The DNA of the CDR3 is TGTGCCAGCAGCCGGACAGGGAAACTTGTGAAAAACACTGAAGCTTTCTTT. The variable domain in full, with the rest retrieved from reference TRBV3-1 and TRBJ1-1, is DTAVSQTPKYLVTQMGNDKSIKCEQNLGHDTMYWYKQDSKKFLKIMFSYNNKELIINETVPNRFSPKSPDKAHLNLHINSLELGDSAVYFCASSRTGKLVKNTEAFFGQGTRLTVV.

The rearrangement uses TRBV15 and TRBJ1-5; D is unclear. Germline loops: CDR1 LNHNV, CDR2 YYDKDF (reference sequence). V was trimmed by 0 bases and J by 1 base, leaving 19 bases between them. There are 19 residues in the CDR3. CDR3 nucleotide sequence: TGTGCCACCAGCAGAGATCGGGTGGCGGGTGAGGAGAGCAATCAGCCCCAGCATTTT. It specifies CATSRDRVAGEESNQPQHF.

This clonotype occurred many times. The CDR3 here is CASSLTANTDTQYF. CDR3 sequence (DNA): TGTGCCAGCAGCCTGACAGCCAACACAGATACGCAGTATTTT. The chain carries TRBV11-3 and TRBJ2-3; perhaps TRBD1 as D (5 bases). V lost 5 bases and J 2 bases, leaving 11 bases between the germline ends. Germline assignment: CDR1 SGHNT and CDR2 YENEEA. The length of the CDR3 is 14 residues. Full variable domain (outside the CDR3, taken from reference TRBV11-3 and TRBJ2-3): EAGVVQSPRYKIIEKKQPVAFWCNPISGHNTLYWYLQNLGQGPELLIRYENEEAVDDSQLPKDRFSAERLKGVDSTLKIQPAELGDSAVYLCASSLTANTDTQYFGPGTRLTVL.

This clonotype appeared many times. This sequence joins TRBV7-8 and TRBJ2-3; tentatively, D is TRBD2 (5 bases). The germline V gene encodes CDR1 SGHVS and CDR2 FQNEAQ. V was pared by 2 bases and J by 2 bases, with 8 bases between. This CDR3 region has 14 residues. The CDR3 loop is CASSLSGNTDTQYF. In DNA form, the CDR3 reads TGTGCCAGCAGCTTAAGCGGAAACACAGATACGCAGTATTTT.

This clonotype was observed a handful of times. The chain combines TRBV5-1 with TRBJ2-2; D is unresolved. Germline V CDR1 and CDR2: SGHRS, YFSETQ. This CDR3 region has 13 residues. The germline V and J ends were trimmed by 4 bases and 10 bases, with 14 bases remaining between them. The CDR3 loop is CASSLQARSELFF. Here the CDR3 DNA reads TGCGCCAGCAGCCTTCAAGCCAGATCGGAGCTGTTTTTT.